This T cell receptor beta chain was sequenced during a study of cytomegalovirus exposure and HLA in healthy donors. PCR involved 60 Vbeta and 13 Jbeta primers. The repertoire was sequenced with immunoSEQ multiplex PCR; TCRdb's copy has only in-frame clones and lacks some. The table has approximately 150,000 clones, under 85% seen once; the top ten hold approximately 4%. CDR1 is ENHRY, CDR2 SYGVKD, per germline. The germline V and J ends were trimmed by 3 bases and 2 bases, with 14 bases remaining between them. CDR3 size: 15 residues. J is TRBJ2-7 and V is TRBV10-3; tentatively, D is TRBD1 (5 bases). The TCR sequence derives from a man in his forties or fifties in good health and CMV-seropositive. Sequences were obtained from PBMCs. DNA for the CDR3: TGTGCCATCAGTGATTCAAGGACACTAACCTACGAGCAGTACTTC. It specifies CAISDSRTLTYEQYF.